Following are 5 T cell receptor beta chains from one sample sequenced in a study of blood T cell repertoires in COVID-19. The repertoire was sequenced with immunoSEQ multiplex PCR; TCRdb's copy has only in-frame clones and lacks some. The table records some 150,000 clones, more than 80% of them present only once. Sequencing was done on a sample of peripheral blood. The receptor set was obtained from a human donor in a cohort sampled during active COVID-19.

This chain uses TRBV13 with TRBJ1-2, with unresolved D. Per the germline V gene, CDR1 is PRHDT and CDR2 is FYEKMQ (reference sequence). The CDR3 totals 12 residues. Trimming took 4 bases from V and 4 from J, leaving 7 bases between them. CDR3 in DNA: TGTGCCAGCAGCTCCCCGGGCTATGGCTACACCTTC. Its translation is CASSSPGYGYTF.

The V call is TRBV7-9, the J call TRBJ2-1; a possible D gene is TRBD2 (7 bases). This CDR3 comprises 17 residues. Trimming removed 0 bases at V and 5 bases at J, with 17 bases between. Germline V CDR1 and CDR2: SEHNR, FQNEAQ (reference sequence). The CDR3 protein is CASSLAGGGAKDNEQFF. In DNA form, the CDR3 reads TGTGCCAGCAGCTTAGCGGGCGGGGGCGCAAAGGACAATGAGCAGTTCTTC.

The J gene is TRBJ1-2, the V gene TRBV5-4; 11 nucleotides match TRBD1. CDR1 is SGHNT, CDR2 YYREEE, per germline (reference sequence). CDR3 size: 16 residues. Germline trimming cut 3 bases from V and 4 bases from J; bases unmatched to any gene: 8. The DNA of the CDR3 is TGTGCCAGCAGCTCGAACCCCGGACAGGGGGCCTATGGCTACACCTTC. It yields the protein CASSSNPGQGAYGYTF.

The chain carries TRBV5-1 and TRBJ2-2; D remains unclear. This CDR3 has 13 amino acids. Germline V gene data show CDR1 as SGHRS and CDR2 as YFSETQ. The V end lost 5 bases, the J end lost 1 base, and 6 bases lay between the germline ends. CDR3 protein: CASRRMNTGELFF. The CDR3, as DNA: TGCGCCAGCAGGAGGATGAACACCGGGGAGCTGTTTTTT.

The V and J genes are TRBV24-1 and TRBJ2-3; D may be TRBD1 (6 bases). This CDR3 has 15 amino acids. V was shortened by 3 bases and J by 4 bases, with 13 bases between the two germline ends. Germline V gene sequence: CDR1 KGHDR, CDR2 SFDVKD. CDR3 sequence (DNA): TGTGCCACCAGTGATGGACCTCAGGGGTCAGATACGCAGTATTTT. This codes for CATSDGPQGSDTQYF.